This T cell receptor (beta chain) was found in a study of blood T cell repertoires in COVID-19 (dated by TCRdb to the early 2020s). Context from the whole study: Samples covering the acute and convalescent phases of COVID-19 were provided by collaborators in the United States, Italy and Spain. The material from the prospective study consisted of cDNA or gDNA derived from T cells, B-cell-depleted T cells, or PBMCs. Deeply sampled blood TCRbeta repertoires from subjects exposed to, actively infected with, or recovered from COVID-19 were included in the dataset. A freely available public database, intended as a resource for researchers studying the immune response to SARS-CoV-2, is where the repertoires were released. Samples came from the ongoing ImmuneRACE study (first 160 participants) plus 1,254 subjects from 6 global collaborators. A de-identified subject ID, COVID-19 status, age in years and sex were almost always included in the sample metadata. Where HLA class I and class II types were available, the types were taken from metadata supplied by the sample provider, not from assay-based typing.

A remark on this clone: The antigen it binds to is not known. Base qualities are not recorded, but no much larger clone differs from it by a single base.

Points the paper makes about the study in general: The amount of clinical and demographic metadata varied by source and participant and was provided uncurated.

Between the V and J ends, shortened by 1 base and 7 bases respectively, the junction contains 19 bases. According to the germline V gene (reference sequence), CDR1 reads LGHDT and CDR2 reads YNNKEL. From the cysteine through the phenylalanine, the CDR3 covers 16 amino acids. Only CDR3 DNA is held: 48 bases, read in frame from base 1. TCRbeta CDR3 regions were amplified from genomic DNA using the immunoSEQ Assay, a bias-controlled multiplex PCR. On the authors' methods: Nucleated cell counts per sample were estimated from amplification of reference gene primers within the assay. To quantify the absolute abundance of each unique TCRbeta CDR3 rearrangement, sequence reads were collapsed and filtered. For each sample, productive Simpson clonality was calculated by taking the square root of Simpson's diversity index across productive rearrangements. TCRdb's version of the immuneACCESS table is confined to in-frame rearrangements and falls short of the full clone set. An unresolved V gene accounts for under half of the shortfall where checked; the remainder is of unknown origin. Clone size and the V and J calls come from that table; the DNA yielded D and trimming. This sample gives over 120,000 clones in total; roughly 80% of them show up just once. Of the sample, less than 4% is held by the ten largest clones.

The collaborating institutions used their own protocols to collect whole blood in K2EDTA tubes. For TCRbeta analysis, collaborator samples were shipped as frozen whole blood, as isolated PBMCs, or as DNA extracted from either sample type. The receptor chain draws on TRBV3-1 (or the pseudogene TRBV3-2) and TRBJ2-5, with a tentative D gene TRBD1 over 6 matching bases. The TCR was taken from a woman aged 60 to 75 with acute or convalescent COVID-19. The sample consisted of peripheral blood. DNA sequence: TGTGCCAGCAGCCAAGGAGGACAGATTAGGGATTCGACCCAGTACTTC. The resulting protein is CASSQGGQIRDSTQYF.